The 20 T cell receptor beta chains below all came from one sample that was sequenced in a study of monozygotic twins with inflammatory bowel disease. TCRdb reanalyzed the 5' RACE reads and collapses them to one entry per CDR3 protein, without DNA. The listing records 350,000 to 400,000 distinct CDR3 sequences. Sequences were obtained from blood. Receptor source: a human donor with ulcerative colitis or Crohn's disease, or a healthy co-twin of an affected twin (not recorded which).

This rearrangement joins TRBV20-1 to TRBJ2-2; TCRdb indicates TRBD2, and absent DNA this call remains unverified. Germline-derived CDR1 and CDR2 are DFQATT and SNEGSKA (reference sequence). This CDR3 has 15 amino acids. CDR3 sequence reads: CSARVGGDYTGELFF.

The rearrangement links TRBV7-2 to TRBJ2-1; TCRdb indicates TRBD2, and absent DNA this call remains unverified. CDR1 SGHTA and CDR2 FQGNSA come from the germline V gene. The CDR3 is 14 amino acids. CDR3 amino acids: CASSLQRGGNEQFF.

This CDR3 reads CASSPGPPDTQYF. The chain combines TRBV18 with TRBJ2-3; the D call of TRBD1 rests on TCRdb alone, since no DNA is present to check it. This CDR3 has 13 residues. Germline V gives CDR1 KGHSH, CDR2 LQKENI.

The chain uses TRBV7-8 and TRBJ2-1. This CDR3 comprises 17 residues. From germline, CDR1 is SGHVS and CDR2 FQNEAQ. CDR3: CASSLVRITSSYNEQFF.

The chain employs TRBV5-4 and TRBJ2-7. Per the germline V gene, CDR1 is SGHNT and CDR2 is YYREEE (reference sequence). This CDR3 has 14 residues. This chain's CDR3 is CASSFSGTTYEQYF.

V is TRBV7-9 and J is TRBJ2-7; lacking DNA, the TRBD1 call made by TCRdb goes unchecked. Germline V gives CDR1 SEHNR, CDR2 FQNEAQ (reference sequence). The CDR3 loop spans 15 amino acids. This CDR3 is CASSSPDVGAYEQYF.

The chain recombines TRBV6-5 with TRBJ2-1. The CDR3 length is 15 residues. Germline V gene data show CDR1 as MNHEY and CDR2 as SVGAGI. CDR3 amino acids: CASSYSGRPYNEQFF.

The chain links TRBV5-1 to TRBJ2-3; TCRdb's D call of TRBD1 is untestable without DNA. CDR3 length: 16 residues. Germline CDR1 reads SGHRS; CDR2 reads YFSETQ. The CDR3 sequence is CASSDTGQRTADTQYF. The full variable domain, rest sourced from reference TRBV5-1 and TRBJ2-3, is KAGVTQTPRYLIKTRGQQVTLSCSPISGHRSVSWYQQTPGQGLQFLFEYFSETQRNKGNFPGRFSGRQFSNSRSEMNVSTLELGDSALYLCASSDTGQRTADTQYFGPGTRLTVL.

The V call is TRBV5-4, the J call TRBJ2-7; there is no DNA to check the TCRdb D call of TRBD1. The CDR3 has 13 amino acids. CDR1 is SGHNT and CDR2 is YYREEE in the germline V gene (reference sequence). CDR3 region: CASSPGPPYEQYF.

The V gene is TRBV15, the J gene TRBJ2-5; absent DNA, TCRdb's TRBD2 call cannot be checked. Germline-derived CDR1 and CDR2 are LNHNV and YYDKDF (reference sequence). The CDR3 covers 14 residues. The CDR3 sequence: CATSRQSGSETQYF.

V usage is TRBV4-3 and J usage is TRBJ2-3; the TCRdb call, TRBD2, lacks DNA for checking. CDR1 and CDR2 from the germline V gene are LGHNA and YSLEER. The CDR3 extends over 13 amino acids. CDR3 sequence: CASSLNSGVDKYF.

The CDR3 protein is CASTRTGRNEQYF. V gene TRBV27 combines with J gene TRBJ2-7; TCRdb selects TRBD1, and the lack of DNA leaves this call unchecked. Germline CDR1 reads MNHEY; CDR2 reads SMNVEV (reference sequence). The CDR3 is 13 amino acids.

The chain joins TRBV12-3 or TRBV12-4 to TRBJ2-5; TCRdb names TRBD1, which stays unverified in the absence of DNA. The CDR3 has 14 amino acids. CDR3: CASSPHSGGETQYF.

J is TRBJ2-3 and V is TRBV5-1; as DNA is missing, the TRBD1 call by TCRdb cannot be tested. The CDR3 covers 16 residues. Germline CDR1 is SGHRS and CDR2 is YFSETQ. The CDR3 is CASRLRGDLSTDTQYF.

The chain employs TRBV7-3 and TRBJ2-7; absent DNA, TCRdb's TRBD1 call cannot be checked. Germline V gene lookup returns CDR1 SGHTA and CDR2 FQGTGA. The length of the CDR3 is 15 residues. The CDR3 spells CASSHGTGPSYEQYF.

The CDR3 here is CAWAGTSYPGELFF. The chain has TRBV30 and TRBJ2-2; TCRdb picks TRBD2, but there is no DNA to check that call. Germline V lookup: CDR1 GTSNPN, CDR2 SVGIG (reference sequence). This CDR3 comprises 14 residues.

The chain is built from TRBV7-8 and TRBJ2-5; TCRdb returns TRBD2, unconfirmable since there is no DNA. The CDR3 contains 15 residues. Germline V CDR1 and CDR2: SGHVS, FQNEAQ. CDR3 residues: CASNPTSLEGETQYF.

This chain joins TRBV15 and TRBJ1-4; the D gene TCRdb calls, TRBD1, cannot be checked with no DNA. The CDR3 has 13 residues. Germline V gene sequence: CDR1 LNHNV, CDR2 YYDKDF (reference sequence). CDR3 sequence reads: CATSRVGGRGLFF.

The rearrangement uses TRBV12-3 or TRBV12-4 and TRBJ1-1. The CDR3 length is 13 residues. CDR3 sequence reads: CASSRRRNTEAFF.

The chain couples TRBV25-1 to TRBJ2-3; TCRdb's D call of TRBD2 is untestable without DNA. The CDR3 is made up of 17 amino acids. CDR1 and CDR2 (germline): MGHDK, SYGVNS. The CDR3 spells CASSESRVGYGTDTQYF. Using reference TRBV25-1 and TRBJ2-3 for the parts outside the CDR3, the full variable domain is EADIYQTPRYLVIGTGKKITLECSQTMGHDKMYWYQQDPGMELHLIHYSYGVNSTEKGDLSSESTVSRIRTEHFPLTLESARPSHTSQYLCASSESRVGYGTDTQYFGPGTRLTVL.